This paragraph reports one TCR beta chain. Its matching antigen is unknown. The data were taken from a study of cytomegalovirus exposure and HLA in healthy donors. Whole-study findings and limits: One variant, a missense change in DCLRE1C, was linked in a later analysis to TCR beta V- and J-gene trimming. Later findings reportedly placed an Asian-associated ancestry cluster below the approximately 670-donor mean for N-insertions. In terms of immune exposure information, only CMV serostatus was available.

Per germline, CDR1 SGHRS and CDR2 YFSETQ. The CDR3 is 16 amino acids. V was clipped by 4 bases and J by 0 bases; unmatched bases: 5. Vbeta (60) and Jbeta (13) primers were used in the PCR. Measured with immunoSEQ multiplex PCR; TCRdb has only the in-frame clones, and not every one. The profile covers 100,000 to 120,000 clones, with less than 80% appearing a single time and around 3.9% taken by the ten largest. Sequenced input: PBMCs. The V and J genes are TRBV5-1 and TRBJ2-2; TRBD1 aligns across 8 bases. The sequence was collected from a woman aged 40 to 50 in good health and CMV-seropositive. The CDR3 is CASSVTTGANTGELFF. The CDR3 DNA reads TGCGCCAGCAGCGTAACGACAGGGGCGAACACCGGGGAGCTGTTTTTT.